The 32 T cell receptor beta chains reported below all come from one sample, sequenced in a study of shared clonotypes between healthy human individuals. TCRdb's table, derived via immunoSEQ multiplex PCR, lists solely in-frame clones and lacks some. This sample has around 940,000 clones, with roughly 72% found just once. Source material: memory CD4+ T cells sorted from blood. The subset was: CD45RA-negative fraction. These receptors all stem from a young man in good health.

V usage is TRBV6-5 and J usage is TRBJ1-2, with no clear D. Per germline, CDR1 MNHEY and CDR2 SVGAGI. Trimming removed 0 bases at V and 13 bases at J, with 18 bases between. The CDR3 is made up of 14 amino acids. CDR3 nucleotides: TGTGCCAGCAGTTACTCGATCAGCGCTAGGGCGTCCACCTTC. Protein: CASSYSISARASTF.

The chain recombines TRBV28 with TRBJ2-3; 15 nucleotides agree with TRBD2. The length of the CDR3 is 17 residues. The J segment lost 5 bases and the V segment lost 4 bases, leaving 7 bases of the junction unmatched. Germline-derived CDR1 and CDR2 are MDHEN and SYDVKM. The CDR3 loop is CASSSGTSGGQGDTQYF. CDR3 coding DNA: TGTGCCAGCAGTTCAGGGACTAGCGGGGGGCAGGGAGATACGCAGTATTTT.

V gene TRBV4-1 combines with J gene TRBJ1-6; no firm D call. V lost 1 base to trimming and J lost 9 bases, with 16 bases between them. CDR3 size: 16 residues. Germline CDR1 and CDR2: MGHRA and YSYEKL. Here the CDR3 reads CASSQVSGGVGSPLHF. The DNA for the CDR3 is TGCGCCAGCAGCCAAGTATCAGGAGGAGTAGGTTCACCCCTCCACTTT.

CDR3 residues: CASSLKNTGELFF. For the CDR3, the DNA is TGTGCCAGCAGCTTAAAGAACACCGGGGAGCTGTTTTTT. The chain combines TRBV7-3 with TRBJ2-2, with D unresolved. CDR3 size: 13 residues. In germline, CDR1 is SGHTA, CDR2 FQGTGA. V shed 1 base and J shed 1 base, with 1 base lying between them.

The rearrangement joins TRBV30 to TRBJ1-6; D ambiguous. The CDR3 is 13 residues long. The germline CDR1 and CDR2 sequences are GTSNPN and SVGIG (reference sequence). V lost 0 bases and J 10 bases, leaving 10 bases between the germline ends. The chain's CDR3 is CAWSVTVGSPLHF. The DNA of the CDR3 is TGTGCCTGGAGTGTAACGGTGGGATCACCCCTCCACTTT.

In its sample, this clone was seen a few times. The V call is TRBV5-6, the J call TRBJ1-5; D gene uncertain. CDR3 size: 14 residues. Germline CDR1 reads SGHDT; CDR2 reads YYEEEE. V was shortened by 1 base and J by 4 bases, with 9 bases between the two germline ends. The CDR3 sequence: CASSLKQINQPQHF. For the CDR3, the DNA is TGTGCCAGCAGCTTGAAGCAGATAAATCAGCCCCAGCATTTT.

The chain links TRBV7-2 to TRBJ2-3; D may match TRBD1 or TRBD2 (6 bases each). Per germline, CDR1 SGHTA and CDR2 FQGNSA. Trimming removed 3 bases at V and 5 bases at J, with 18 bases between. The CDR3 runs to 16 residues. CDR3 DNA sequence: TGTGCCAGCAGCTTTCCGGCGGGATTAGGGGGAGATACGCAGTATTTT. Its protein is CASSFPAGLGGDTQYF.

The chain recombines TRBV10-3 with TRBJ2-5; TRBD2 aligns across 7 bases. The CDR3 totals 16 residues. With V trimmed by 0 bases and J by 4 bases, 8 bases remained unmatched. Per germline, CDR1 ENHRY and CDR2 SYGVKD. The CDR3 DNA reads as TGTGCCATCAGTGAGTCTTATAAGGTAGCGGGAGAGACCCAGTACTTC. This encodes CAISESYKVAGETQYF.

This clone was detected many times. This chain links TRBV5-1 with TRBJ1-6, with D tentatively TRBD1 (6 bases). The CDR3 loop spans 16 amino acids. V shed 3 bases and J shed 5 bases, with 15 bases lying between them. The V gene's germline CDR1 is SGHRS and CDR2 YFSETQ. DNA of the CDR3: TGCGCCAGCAGCTCCCCGGAGAGGGGGGATAATTCACCCCTCCACTTT. Translation: CASSSPERGDNSPLHF.

The V and J genes are TRBV6-5 and TRBJ1-2; TRBD1 is a possible D gene (6 bases). V lost 5 bases to trimming and J lost 7 bases, with 17 bases between them. CDR3 size: 14 residues. Germline V gene data show CDR1 as MNHEY and CDR2 as SVGAGI. Here the CDR3 DNA reads TGTGCCAGCAGTGCCGGGACAAAAGTGGGTGGCTACACCTTC. This translates into CASSAGTKVGGYTF.

This chain uses TRBV7-2 with TRBJ2-7; D is perhaps TRBD1 or TRBD2 (5 bases each). The CDR3 extends over 12 amino acids. Deletions cut 4 bases from V and 9 bases from J, with 13 bases between. Germline V CDR1 and CDR2: SGHTA, FQGNSA. DNA for the CDR3: TGTGCCAGCAGCTCCCGACGGGACCGGCAGTACTTC. Protein product: CASSSRRDRQYF.

The rearrangement links TRBV7-9 to TRBJ2-4; 10 nucleotides match TRBD2. Unmatched junction bases numbered 7, after V lost 5 bases and J lost 3 bases. Germline CDR1 SEHNR, CDR2 FQNEAQ (reference sequence). The CDR3 totals 16 residues. For the CDR3, the DNA is TGTGCCAGCAGCCTACAGCGGGAGGGCGGCAAAAACATTCAGTACTTC. Residues: CASSLQREGGKNIQYF.

Worth noting for this clone: Here the CDR3 omits its conserved ending phenylalanine or tryptophan, so a read error is the likely source. Because the CDR3's place on the DNA is in doubt, the DNA is left out and the CDR3 is given as listed by TCRdb. The chain combines TRBV6-5 with TRBJ1-1. Counting both end residues, the CDR3 totals 9 amino acids. Germline V gene data show CDR1 as MNHEY and CDR2 as SVGAGI. The CDR3 sequence is CASTRPGRA.

Turning to this clone: The same CDR3 can be traced to other DNA sequences in this sample. The chain combines TRBV28 with TRBJ2-5; D call uncertain. The germline gives CDR1 MDHEN, CDR2 SYDVKM. This CDR3 has 12 amino acids. V dropped 4 bases and J dropped 2 bases, with 5 bases sitting between them. The DNA for the CDR3 is TGTGCCAGCAGTTGGTTTCAAGAGACCCAGTACTTC. Protein: CASSWFQETQYF.

The CDR3 here is CASSGTPNTGELFF. The CDR3 DNA reads TGTGCCAGCAGCGGGACTCCGAACACCGGGGAGCTGTTTTTT. The chain employs TRBV9 and TRBJ2-2, with D possibly being TRBD2 (5 bases). Looked up from germline, CDR1 is SGDLS and CDR2 is YYNGEE. V was clipped by 3 bases and J by 0 bases, with 6 bases between them. The CDR3 has 14 amino acids.

The rearrangement links TRBV11-2 to TRBJ1-1; D is unclear. V shed 2 bases and J shed 0 bases, with 7 bases lying between them. The CDR3 consists of 14 residues. CDR1 and CDR2 from the germline V gene are SGHAT and FQNNGV. In nucleotides, the CDR3 is TGTGCCAGCAGCTTAAATCTCCTGAACACTGAAGCTTTCTTT. It is translated as CASSLNLLNTEAFF.

The V gene is TRBV7-2, the J gene TRBJ2-7, with D possibly matching TRBD2 (5 bases). The V end was cut by 1 base, the J end by 6 bases, with 13 bases between. This CDR3 contains 14 residues. The germline gives CDR1 SGHTA, CDR2 FQGNSA. The CDR3 reads CASSLEASWGEQYF. CDR3 DNA sequence: TGTGCCAGCAGCTTAGAGGCTAGCTGGGGCGAGCAGTACTTC.

This clone occurred many times. The V call is TRBV14, the J call TRBJ2-7; 10 nucleotides line up with TRBD1. The junction had 5 bases not matched to a gene; V was cut back by 6 bases and J by 6 bases. The CDR3 extends over 13 amino acids. Germline V CDR1 and CDR2: SGHDN, FVKESK. This CDR3 reads CASRSGTGVEQYF. In DNA form, the CDR3 reads TGTGCCAGCAGGTCCGGGACAGGGGTCGAGCAGTACTTC. Complete variable domain (other parts from reference TRBV14 and TRBJ2-7): EAGVTQFPSHSVIEKGQTVTLRCDPISGHDNLYWYRRVMGKEIKFLLHFVKESKQDESGMPNNRFLAERTGGTYSTLKVQPAELEDSGVYFCASRSGTGVEQYFGPGTRLTVT.

J is TRBJ2-3 and V is TRBV10-1, with D unresolved. The CDR3 is made up of 13 amino acids. Trimming removed 7 bases at V and 2 bases at J, with 10 bases between. Germline CDR1 reads WNHNN; CDR2 reads SYGVQD (reference sequence). In DNA form, the CDR3 reads TGCGCCAGCACCAACGACCTCACAGATACGCAGTATTTT. Protein: CASTNDLTDTQYF.

This chain joins TRBV7-9 and TRBJ2-1; D may be TRBD1 (5 bases). The ends were cut back, 5 bases at V and 0 bases at J, with 17 bases in the middle. Germline V lookup: CDR1 SEHNR, CDR2 FQNEAQ (reference sequence). CDR3 length: 17 amino acids. This chain's CDR3 is CASSLGQGLSSYNEQFF. CDR3 sequence (DNA): TGTGCCAGCAGCCTGGGCCAGGGCCTAAGCTCCTACAATGAGCAGTTCTTC.

J is TRBJ1-3 and V is TRBV2; unclear D gene. The germline V gene encodes CDR1 SNHLY and CDR2 FYNNEI. Trimming pared 5 bases from V and 2 bases from J, leaving 13 bases between. The CDR3 length is 15 residues. CDR3 residues: CASSTFKGTGNTIYF. DNA for the CDR3: TGTGCCAGCAGTACTTTCAAGGGTACTGGAAACACCATATATTTT.

The chain links TRBV2 to TRBJ2-3; the D is unclear. The V end lost 8 bases, the J end lost 2 bases, and 14 bases lay between the germline ends. The CDR3 extends over 14 amino acids. Germline V gene data show CDR1 as SNHLY and CDR2 as FYNNEI. In nucleotides, the CDR3 is TGTGCCAGCCAGCAGAGCTCTACCACAGATACGCAGTATTTT. Translation gives CASQQSSTTDTQYF.

The chain couples TRBV4-3 to TRBJ1-1; unclear D gene. V gave up 0 bases and J gave up 1 base, with 3 bases separating them. This CDR3 is 13 amino acids long. CDR1 and CDR2 from the germline V gene are LGHNA and YSLEER. CDR3 DNA: TGCGCCAGCAGCCAAGAAAGGAACACTGAAGCTTTCTTT. Translating gives CASSQERNTEAFF.

The V gene is TRBV7-2, the J gene TRBJ1-2; D is unclear. The length of the CDR3 is 15 residues. Trimming pared 4 bases from V and 4 bases from J, leaving 16 bases between. Germline values: CDR1 SGHTA, CDR2 FQGNSA. The CDR3 sequence is CASSSPGAGSYGYTF. DNA of the CDR3: TGTGCCAGCAGCTCCCCGGGAGCGGGGAGCTATGGCTACACCTTC.

This clone was recorded once. The rearrangement links TRBV1 to TRBJ1-2; TRBD1, the table's D call, was not compared with the DNA. TRBV1 is marked as a pseudogene. This CDR3 region has 16 residues. CDR3 DNA sequence: TGCACCAGCAGCCAAGATCGCAGGGGCGGTAATTATGGCTACACCTTC. This translates into CTSSQDRRGGNYGYTF.

This chain connects TRBV10-3 to TRBJ2-2; D gene ambiguous. This CDR3 region has 13 residues. Germline loops: CDR1 ENHRY, CDR2 SYGVKD. The CDR3 region is CGITADNTGELFF. The CDR3 nucleotides are TGTGGGATCACGGCCGACAACACCGGGGAGCTGTTTTTT.

The CDR3 protein is CASSFEFHSKNYGYTF. CDR3 coding DNA: TGTGCCAGCAGCTTTGAGTTCCACTCAAAGAACTATGGCTACACCTTC. The chain couples TRBV11-2 to TRBJ1-2, with D uncertain. The CDR3 totals 16 residues. The germline V and J ends were trimmed by 3 bases and 2 bases, with 16 bases remaining between them. Germline-derived CDR1 and CDR2 are SGHAT and FQNNGV.

This clone was recorded only once. Germline is not matched at one junction end, which may reflect a read error. The chain recombines TRBV7-9 with TRBJ2-5; TRBD1 might be the D (5 bases). The CDR3 runs 14 residues. Germline CDR1 reads SEHNR; CDR2 reads FQNEAQ (reference sequence). The CDR3 reads CASSLNRNQETQYF. CDR3 nucleotide sequence: TGTGCCAGCAGCTTGAACAGGAACCAGGAGACCCAGTACTTC.

This chain joins TRBV6-6 and TRBJ2-7, with D unclear. CDR3 length equals 14 residues. Germline CDR1 reads MNHNY; CDR2 reads SVGAGI (reference sequence). V shed 0 bases and J shed 2 bases, with 8 bases lying between them. The CDR3 DNA sequence: TGTGCCAGCAGTTACTCCCGGAACGCCTACGAGCAGTACTTC. Translating gives CASSYSRNAYEQYF.

The table lists this clone with a count of one. The CDR3 protein is CASSISGHQETQYF. The CDR3 nucleotides are TGTGCCAGTAGTATTTCCGGGCACCAAGAGACCCAGTACTTC. The chain employs TRBV19 and TRBJ2-5; no firm D call. CDR1 and CDR2 from the germline V gene are LNHDA and SQIVND (reference sequence). V dropped 3 bases and J dropped 0 bases, with 8 bases sitting between them. CDR3 length: 14 residues.

V and J are TRBV6-6 and TRBJ2-3; D gene unclear. Deletions cut 0 bases from V and 5 bases from J, with 12 bases between. Per germline, CDR1 MNHNY and CDR2 SVGAGI (reference sequence). The CDR3 totals 15 residues. CDR3 sequence reads: CASSYSWQRLDTQYF. As DNA, the CDR3 is TGTGCCAGCAGTTACTCGTGGCAGAGGCTAGATACGCAGTATTTT.

This chain joins TRBV11-2 and TRBJ2-1; D tentatively reads TRBD1 or TRBD2 (5 bases each). V lost 5 bases and J lost 4, with 15 bases in between. The CDR3 runs 15 residues. The germline V gene encodes CDR1 SGHAT and CDR2 FQNNGV. CDR3 DNA sequence: TGTGCCAGCAGCCAGGGACGGACTGTATACAATGAGCAGTTCTTC. Translated, it gives CASSQGRTVYNEQFF.